The sequence of this T cell receptor beta chain was determined in a study of T-cell memory formation after mild COVID-19. Findings and caveats of the study: Prior to infection, memory already included some responding clones, suggesting cross-reactive memory joined.

The sample holds a few counts of this clonotype. The antigen remains unidentified. TCRdb fed the 5' RACE reads into MiXCR, producing one record per CDR3 protein. Of just over 350,000 distinct CDR3 sequences listed, 13% to 15% are singletons. V dropped 1 base and J dropped 3 bases, with 10 bases sitting between them. The CDR3 covers 14 residues. The TCR comes from a young man who had mild COVID-19 (a few samples of this study predate the infection). Cell type and time point are not known. The V gene is TRBV12-3 or TRBV12-4, the J gene TRBJ2-7, with unresolved D. Sample: PBMCs or a T cell subset sorted from them (not recorded which). The CDR3 coding sequence is TGTGCCAGCAGTTTAGGGCAGGCTGGCTACGAGCAGTACTTC. Translated: CASSLGQAGYEQYF.